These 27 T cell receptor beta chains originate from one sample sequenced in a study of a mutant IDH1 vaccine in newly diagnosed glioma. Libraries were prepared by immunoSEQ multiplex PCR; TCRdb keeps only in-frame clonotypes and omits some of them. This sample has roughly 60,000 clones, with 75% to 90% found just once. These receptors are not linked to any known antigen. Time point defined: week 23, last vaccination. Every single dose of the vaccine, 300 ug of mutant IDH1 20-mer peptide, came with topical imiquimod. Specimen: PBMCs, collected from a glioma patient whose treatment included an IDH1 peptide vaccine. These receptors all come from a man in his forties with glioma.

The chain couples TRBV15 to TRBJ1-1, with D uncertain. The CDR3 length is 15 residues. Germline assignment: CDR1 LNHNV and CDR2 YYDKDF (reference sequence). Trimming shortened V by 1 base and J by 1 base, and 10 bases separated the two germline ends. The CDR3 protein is CATSRGSHSNTEAFF. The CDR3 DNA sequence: TGTGCCACCAGCAGAGGTTCACACTCGAACACTGAAGCTTTCTTT. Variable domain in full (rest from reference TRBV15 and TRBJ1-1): DAMVIQNPRYQVTQFGKPVTLSCSQTLNHNVMYWYQQKSSQAPKLLFHYYDKDFNNEADTPDNFQSRRPNTSFCFLDIRSPGLGDTAMYLCATSRGSHSNTEAFFGQGTRLTVV.

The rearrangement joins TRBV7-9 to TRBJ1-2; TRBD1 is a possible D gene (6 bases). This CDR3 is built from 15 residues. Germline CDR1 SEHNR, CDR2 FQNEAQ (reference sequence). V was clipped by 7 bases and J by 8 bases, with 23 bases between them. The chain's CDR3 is CASIIAGGTTGGYTF. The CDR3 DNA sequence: TGTGCCAGCATCATTGCCGGGGGGACAACCGGCGGCTACACCTTC.

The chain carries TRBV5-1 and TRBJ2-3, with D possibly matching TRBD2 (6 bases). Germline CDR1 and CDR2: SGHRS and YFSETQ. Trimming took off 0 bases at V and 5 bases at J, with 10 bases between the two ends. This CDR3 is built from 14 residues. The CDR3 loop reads CASSLGGEGDTQYF. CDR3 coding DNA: TGCGCCAGCAGCTTGGGGGGGGAAGGAGATACGCAGTATTTT.

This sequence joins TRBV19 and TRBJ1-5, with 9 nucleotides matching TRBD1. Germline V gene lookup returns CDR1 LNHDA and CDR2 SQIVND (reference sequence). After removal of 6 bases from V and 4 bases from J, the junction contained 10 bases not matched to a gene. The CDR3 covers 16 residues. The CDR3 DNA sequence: TGTGCCAGTAGGGAAGGACAGGGGTCAGGGAATCAGCCCCAGCATTTT. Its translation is CASREGQGSGNQPQHF.

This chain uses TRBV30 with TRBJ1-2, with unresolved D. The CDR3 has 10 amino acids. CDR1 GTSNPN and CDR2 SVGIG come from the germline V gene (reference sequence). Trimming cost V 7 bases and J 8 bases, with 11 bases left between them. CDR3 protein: CAYHTAGYTF. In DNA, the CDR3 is TGTGCCTACCACACCGCGGGCTACACCTTC.

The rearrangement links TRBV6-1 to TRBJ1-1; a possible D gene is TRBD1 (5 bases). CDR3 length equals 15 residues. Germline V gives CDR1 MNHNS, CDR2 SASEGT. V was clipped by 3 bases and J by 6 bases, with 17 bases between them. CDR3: CASSEGGWGIAEAFF. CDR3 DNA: TGTGCCAGCAGTGAGGGGGGGTGGGGGATAGCTGAAGCTTTCTTT.

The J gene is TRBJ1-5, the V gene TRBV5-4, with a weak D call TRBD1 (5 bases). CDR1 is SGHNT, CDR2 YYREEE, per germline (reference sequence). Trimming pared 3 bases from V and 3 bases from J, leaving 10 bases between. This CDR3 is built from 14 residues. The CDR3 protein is CASSSGGNNQPQHF. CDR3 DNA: TGTGCCAGCAGCTCCGGGGGGAACAATCAGCCCCAGCATTTT.

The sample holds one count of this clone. DNA of the CDR3: TGCAGCGTGGGGACTGATACGTCCTACGAGCAGTACTTC. Its protein is CSVGTDTSYEQYF. The chain joins TRBV29-1 to TRBJ2-7; a weak D match, TRBD2 (6 bases). V lost 6 bases, J lost 1 base, and 13 bases lay in between. The CDR3 extends over 13 amino acids. Germline V CDR1 and CDR2: SQVTM, ANQGSEA.

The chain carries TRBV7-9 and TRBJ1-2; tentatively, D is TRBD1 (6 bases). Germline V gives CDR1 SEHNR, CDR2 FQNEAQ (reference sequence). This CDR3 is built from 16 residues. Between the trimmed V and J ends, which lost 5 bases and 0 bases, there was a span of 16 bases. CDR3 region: CASSPSGGLSNYGYTF. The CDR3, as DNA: TGTGCCAGCAGCCCCTCGGGGGGGCTTTCTAACTATGGCTACACCTTC.

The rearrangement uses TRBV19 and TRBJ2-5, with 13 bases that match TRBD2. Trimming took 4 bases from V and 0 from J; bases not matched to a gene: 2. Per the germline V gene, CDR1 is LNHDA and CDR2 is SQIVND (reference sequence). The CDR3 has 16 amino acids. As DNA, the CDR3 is TGTGCCAGTAGTAAAGGGACTAGCGGGGACCAAGAGACCCAGTACTTC. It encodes CASSKGTSGDQETQYF.

CDR3 loop: CASSQESRGGFGKLFF. The CDR3 DNA follows: TGCGCCAGCAGCCAAGAATCACGGGGAGGATTTGGAAAACTGTTTTTT. The J gene is TRBJ1-4, the V gene TRBV4-1; D not certain. The germline V and J ends were trimmed by 0 bases and 10 bases, with 18 bases remaining between them. Germline values: CDR1 MGHRA, CDR2 YSYEKL. The CDR3 is made up of 16 amino acids.

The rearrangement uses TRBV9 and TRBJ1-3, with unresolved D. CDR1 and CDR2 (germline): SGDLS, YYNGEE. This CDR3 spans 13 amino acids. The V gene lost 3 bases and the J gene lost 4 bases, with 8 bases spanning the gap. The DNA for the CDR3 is TGTGCCAGCAGCGGGATGAGGGGAAACACCATATATTTT. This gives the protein CASSGMRGNTIYF.

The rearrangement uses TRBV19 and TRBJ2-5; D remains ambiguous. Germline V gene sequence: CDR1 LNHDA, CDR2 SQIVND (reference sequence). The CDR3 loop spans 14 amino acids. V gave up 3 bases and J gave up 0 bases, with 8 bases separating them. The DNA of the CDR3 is TGTGCCAGTAGTATTCGAGACTACCAAGAGACCCAGTACTTC. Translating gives CASSIRDYQETQYF.

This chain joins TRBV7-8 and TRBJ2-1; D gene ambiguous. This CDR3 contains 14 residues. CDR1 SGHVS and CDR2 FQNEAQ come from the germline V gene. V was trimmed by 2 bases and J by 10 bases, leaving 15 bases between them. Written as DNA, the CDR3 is TGTGCCAGCAGCTTACCCCTGTCTAGGGAAGAGCAGTTCTTC. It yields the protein CASSLPLSREEQFF. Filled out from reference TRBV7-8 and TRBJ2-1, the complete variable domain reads GAGVSQSPRYKVAKRGQDVALRCDPISGHVSLFWYQQALGQGPEFLTYFQNEAQLDKSGLPSDRFFAERPEGSVSTLKIQRTQQEDSAVYLCASSLPLSREEQFFGPGTRLTVL.

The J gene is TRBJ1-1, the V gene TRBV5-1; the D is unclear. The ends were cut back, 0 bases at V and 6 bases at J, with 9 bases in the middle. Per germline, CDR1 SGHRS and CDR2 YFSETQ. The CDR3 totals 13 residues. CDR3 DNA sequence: TGCGCCAGCAGCTTGGATGTGTCGGCTGAAGCTTTCTTT. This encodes CASSLDVSAEAFF.

The CDR3 DNA sequence: TGTGCCAGCAGCCCCACAGTGAACACTGAAGCTTTCTTT. It codes for CASSPTVNTEAFF. The chain joins TRBV11-2 to TRBJ1-1; no clear D. With 5 bases removed from V and 0 bases from J, the gap between germline ends came to 7 bases. The CDR3 runs to 13 residues. Germline V gene data show CDR1 as SGHAT and CDR2 as FQNNGV.

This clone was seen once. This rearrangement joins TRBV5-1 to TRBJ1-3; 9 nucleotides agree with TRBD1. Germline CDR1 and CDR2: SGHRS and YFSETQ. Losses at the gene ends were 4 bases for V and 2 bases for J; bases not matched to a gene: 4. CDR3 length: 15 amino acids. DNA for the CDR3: TGCGCCAGCAGCCGGGACAGGGAAACTGGAAACACCATATATTTT. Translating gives CASSRDRETGNTIYF.

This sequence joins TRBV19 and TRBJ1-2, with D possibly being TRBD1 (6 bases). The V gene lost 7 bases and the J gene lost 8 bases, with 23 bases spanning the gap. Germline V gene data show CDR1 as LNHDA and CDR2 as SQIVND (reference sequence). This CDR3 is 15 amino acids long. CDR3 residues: CASNIPGGRGWGYTF. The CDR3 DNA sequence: TGTGCCAGTAATATCCCTGGTGGCAGGGGATGGGGCTACACCTTC.

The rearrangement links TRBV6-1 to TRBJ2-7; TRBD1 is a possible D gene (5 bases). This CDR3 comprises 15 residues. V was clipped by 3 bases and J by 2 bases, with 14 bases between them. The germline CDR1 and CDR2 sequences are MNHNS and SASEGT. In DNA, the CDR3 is TGTGCCAGCAGTGAGGCGGTCTGGGGCGCCTACGAGCAGTACTTC. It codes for CASSEAVWGAYEQYF.

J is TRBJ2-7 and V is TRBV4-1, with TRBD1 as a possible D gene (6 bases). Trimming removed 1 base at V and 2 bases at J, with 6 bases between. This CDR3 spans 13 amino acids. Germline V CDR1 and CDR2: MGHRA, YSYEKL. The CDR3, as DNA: TGCGCCAGCAGCCAAGCAGGGGCCTACGAGCAGTACTTC. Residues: CASSQAGAYEQYF.

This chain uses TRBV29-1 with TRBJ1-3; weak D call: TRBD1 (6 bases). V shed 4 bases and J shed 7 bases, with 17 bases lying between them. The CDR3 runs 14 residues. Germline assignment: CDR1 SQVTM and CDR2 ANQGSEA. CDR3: CSVVSGVIGNTIYF. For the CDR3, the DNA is TGCAGCGTTGTCTCAGGGGTAATCGGGAACACCATATATTTT.

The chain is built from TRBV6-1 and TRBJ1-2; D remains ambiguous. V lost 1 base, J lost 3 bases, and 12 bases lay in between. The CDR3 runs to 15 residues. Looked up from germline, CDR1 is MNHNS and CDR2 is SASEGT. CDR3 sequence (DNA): TGTGCCAGCAGTGAAGTTGGGCGGGGTTACTATGGCTACACCTTC. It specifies CASSEVGRGYYGYTF.

CDR3 DNA sequence: TGTGCCAGCTCACTTTCGGGAGGGGAGCAGTACTTC. Amino acid sequence: CASSLSGGEQYF. The rearrangement joins TRBV18 to TRBJ2-7; TRBD2 aligns across 8 bases. This CDR3 is 12 amino acids long. J gave up 7 bases and V 4 bases, and 3 bases lay outside the gene matches. Germline-derived CDR1 and CDR2 are KGHSH and LQKENI.

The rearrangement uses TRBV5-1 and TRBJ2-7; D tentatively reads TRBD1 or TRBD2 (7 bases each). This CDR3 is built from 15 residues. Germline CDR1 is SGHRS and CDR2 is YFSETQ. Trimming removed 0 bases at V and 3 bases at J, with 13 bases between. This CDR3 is CASSLAGGVGYEQYF. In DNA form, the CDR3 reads TGCGCCAGCAGCTTGGCAGGGGGGGTTGGCTACGAGCAGTACTTC.

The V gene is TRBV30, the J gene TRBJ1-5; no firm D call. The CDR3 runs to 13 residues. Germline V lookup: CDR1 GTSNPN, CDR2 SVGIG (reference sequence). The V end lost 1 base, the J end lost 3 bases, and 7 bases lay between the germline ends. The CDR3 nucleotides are TGTGCCTGGAGTGAGGTCTTCAATCAGCCCCAGCATTTT. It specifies CAWSEVFNQPQHF. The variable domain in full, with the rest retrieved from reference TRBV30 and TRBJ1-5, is SQTIHQWPATLVQPVGSPLSLECTVEGTSNPNLYWYRQAAGRGLQLLFYSVGIGQISSEVPQNLSASRPQDRQFILSSKKLLLSDSGFYLCAWSEVFNQPQHFGDGTRLSIL.

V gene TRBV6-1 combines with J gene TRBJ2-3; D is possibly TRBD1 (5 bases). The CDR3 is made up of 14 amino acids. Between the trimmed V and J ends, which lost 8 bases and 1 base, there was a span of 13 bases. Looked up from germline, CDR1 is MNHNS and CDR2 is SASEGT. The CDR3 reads CASVWGDGTDTQYF. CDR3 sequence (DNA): TGTGCCAGCGTGTGGGGCGACGGCACAGATACGCAGTATTTT.

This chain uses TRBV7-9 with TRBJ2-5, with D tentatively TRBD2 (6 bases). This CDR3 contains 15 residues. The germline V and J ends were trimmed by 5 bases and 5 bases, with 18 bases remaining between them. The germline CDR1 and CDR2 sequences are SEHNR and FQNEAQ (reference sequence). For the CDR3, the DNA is TGTGCCAGCAGCCCCAGGGACTTCTATCAGGAGACCCAGTACTTC. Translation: CASSPRDFYQETQYF.